This note documents a single TCR beta chain sequence. Its matching antigen is unknown. The germline V gene encodes CDR1 MNHEY and CDR2 SMNVEV (reference sequence). CDR3 length: 14 amino acids. With 0 bases removed from V and 2 bases from J, the gap between germline ends came to 8 bases. Transcripts of RNA were the source for amplifying TCR beta CDR3 regions. An opening RT-PCR round employed HTBI primers and preceded a second-round multiplex PCR. MiXCR was run by TCRdb on the multiplex PCR reads, yielding one entry per CDR3 protein. Of 200,000 to 300,000 distinct CDR3 sequences in the sample, around 42% were seen once. Moderate-to-severe activity, CAS at least 3, NOSPECS at least 4 and duration under 3 months characterized donors with ophthalmopathy. These data belong to a study of Graves' ophthalmopathy and Graves' hyperthyroidism. Study-level results: In predicting ophthalmopathy progression, the model reached about 71% sensitivity and under 85% specificity. Among thyroid clonotypes expanded above 0.001 frequency, most also appeared in blood.

This sequence joins TRBV27 and TRBJ2-7; D not certain. This TCR was sampled from an adult man with Graves' ophthalmopathy. The sample consisted of peripheral blood. CDR3 sequence: CASSLSAGTYEQYF. The CDR3 DNA reads TGTGCCAGCAGTTTATCAGCCGGCACCTACGAGCAGTACTTC.